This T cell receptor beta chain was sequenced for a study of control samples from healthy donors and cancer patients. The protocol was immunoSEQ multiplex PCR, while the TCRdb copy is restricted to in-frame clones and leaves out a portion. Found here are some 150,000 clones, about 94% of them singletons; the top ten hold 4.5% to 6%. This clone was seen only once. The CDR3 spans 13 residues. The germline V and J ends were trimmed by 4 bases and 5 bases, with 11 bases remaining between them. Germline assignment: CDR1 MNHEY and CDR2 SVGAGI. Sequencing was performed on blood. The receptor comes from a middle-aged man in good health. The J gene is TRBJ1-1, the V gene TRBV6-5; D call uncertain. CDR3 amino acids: CASSLSGRTEAFF. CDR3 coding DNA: TGTGCCAGCAGTTTATCGGGTCGAACTGAAGCTTTCTTT.